These T cell receptor beta chains were read from a single sample in a study of blood T cell repertoires in COVID-19. The data were produced by immunoSEQ multiplex PCR, yet TCRdb's version contains in-frame clones alone and is incomplete. The sample lists about 45,000 clones, about nine tenths seen once, with approximately 5.1% in the top ten. Material: peripheral blood. The receptor source for this set is a human donor in a cohort sampled during active COVID-19. Each CDR3 is given with its conserved first and last residue. The order of the fields is V gene, D gene, clone size, J gene, CDR3 DNA, CDR3 protein. A D gene is named only where the DNA matches it firmly. Clone size is shown for a subset of rows, as once, few, many or a class of expanded clone.

>TRBV18|.|.|TRBJ2-1
TGTGCCAGCTCACCACCACTACCCGAGAACACCTACAATGAGCAGTTCTTC
CASSPPLPENTYNEQFF
>TRBV5-1|.|few|TRBJ2-7
TGCGCCAGCAGCTGGGGCAGAAACGACATTTTCGAGCAGTACTTC
CASSWGRNDIFEQYF
>TRBV7-8|TRBD1|.|TRBJ2-5
TGTGCCAGCAGCTCGAAGGGACAGAGACAGATACAAGAGACCCAGTACTTC
CASSSKGQRQIQETQYF
>TRBV7-9|TRBD2|.|TRBJ2-3
TGTGCCAGCAGCTTACTTGGGGCGGGAGGGCCAGATACGCAGTATTTT
CASSLLGAGGPDTQYF
>TRBV30|TRBD2|.|TRBJ2-2
TGTGCCTGGAGTGGACTAGCGGGAGTAGCGGGCACCGGGGAGCTGTTTTTT
CAWSGLAGVAGTGELFF
>TRBV5-8|TRBD2|.|TRBJ2-7
TGTGCCAGCAGCTTGGTAAGCGGGAGTTACGAGCAGTACTTC
CASSLVSGSYEQYF
>TRBV15|.|once|TRBJ1-1
TGTGCCACCAGCAGAGTCGAGACAGCGGGCACTGAAGCTTTCTTT
CATSRVETAGTEAFF
>TRBV7-8|TRBD1|.|TRBJ1-2
TGTGCCAGCAGCTTTTTAACAGGGGTTCAGGGGTATGGCTACACCTTC
CASSFLTGVQGYGYTF
>TRBV6-5|TRBD2|.|TRBJ2-3
TGTGCCAGCAGTTCGACTAGCGGGAGTACAGATACGCAGTATTTT
CASSSTSGSTDTQYF
>TRBV2|TRBD2|.|TRBJ2-7
TGTGCCAGTGGGGGGGGTGCGTGGGAGAGCTACGAGCAGTACTTC
CASGGGAWESYEQYF
>TRBV18|TRBD1|.|TRBJ2-5
TGTGCCAGCGACCCGACAGGGCCCGCCGGGGAGACCCAGTACTTC
CASDPTGPAGETQYF
>TRBV7-2|TRBD1|.|TRBJ1-1
TGTGCCAGCAGCAGAGGACAGGTTTCTATGAACACTGAAGCTTTCTTT
CASSRGQVSMNTEAFF
>TRBV4-3|TRBD2|.|TRBJ2-7
TGCGCCAGCAGCCAAGATGGGACTAGCAGCTCCTACGAGCAGTACTTC
CASSQDGTSSSYEQYF
>TRBV18|TRBD2|once|TRBJ2-2
TGTGCCAGCTCGCCGGGACTAGCGGCTAACACCGGGGAGCTGTTTTTT
CASSPGLAANTGELFF
>TRBV7-9|TRBD1|.|TRBJ1-3
TGTGCCAGCAGCTCAAAGGACAGGGTAACTGGAAACACCATATATTTT
CASSSKDRVTGNTIYF
>TRBV28|.|.|TRBJ1-4
TGTGCCAGCAGTTCACAGGTGTCTAATGAAAAACTGTTTTTT
CASSSQVSNEKLFF
>TRBV28|TRBD2|.|TRBJ2-1
TGTGCCAGCAGTTTAGAGGCGGGAGCATATAATGAGCAGTTCTTC
CASSLEAGAYNEQFF
>TRBV5-1|TRBD1|.|TRBJ2-7
TGCGCCAGCAGCTTGGGAGGGACAGGGGGCCGGAGCTCCTACGAGCAGTACTTC
CASSLGGTGGRSSYEQYF
>TRBV28|.|.|TRBJ1-2
TGTGCCAGCAGTTTATTCGGGGGGAAGTACACCTTC
CASSLFGGKYTF
>TRBV10-3|TRBD2|.|TRBJ2-7
TGTGCCATCAGTGAGTCGGAGACTAGCGGCTACGAGCAGTACTTC
CAISESETSGYEQYF
>TRBV28|.|.|TRBJ2-1
TGTGCCAGCAGTTTCACGGTGGCACCTTCGCGGGGCTCCTACAATGAGCAGTTCTTC
CASSFTVAPSRGSYNEQFF
>TRBV7-2|TRBD2|.|TRBJ2-7
TGTGCCAGCAGCTTGGGAGGGTACTCCTACGAGCAGTACTTC
CASSLGGYSYEQYF
>TRBV3-1/TRBV3-2|.|.|TRBJ1-4
TGTGCCAGCAGCTGGATAAGGGGTGAAAAACTGTTTTTT
CASSWIRGEKLFF
>TRBV6-5|TRBD1|.|TRBJ2-1
TGTGCCAGCAGTTATCCGGGACAGGGCTACAATGAGCAGTTCTTC
CASSYPGQGYNEQFF
>TRBV6-5|.|.|TRBJ1-5
TGTGCCAGCAGGGTCGACAGATACAATCAGCCCCAGCATTTT
CASRVDRYNQPQHF
>TRBV6-1|.|.|TRBJ2-3
TGTGCCAGCAGTGAGGGAGGCGGAGCGACAGATACGCAGTATTTT
CASSEGGGATDTQYF
>TRBV3-1/TRBV3-2|.|.|TRBJ1-2
TGTGCCAGCAGCCCAGGACAGACAGGCTATGGCTACACCTTC
CASSPGQTGYGYTF
>TRBV28|TRBD2|.|TRBJ2-3
TGTGCCAGCAGCCGCGAGCGGGAGACAGATACGCAGTATTTT
CASSRERETDTQYF
>TRBV6-5|TRBD1|.|TRBJ1-5
TGTGCCAGCAGTACCCAAACAGGGGCGAATCAGCCCCAGCATTTT
CASSTQTGANQPQHF
>TRBV10-3|TRBD1|.|TRBJ1-4
TGTGCCATCAGTGAGTCTTATGGCAGGGGGGATACTAATGAAAAACTGTTTTTT
CAISESYGRGDTNEKLFF
>TRBV10-3|TRBD1|.|TRBJ1-4
TGTGCCATCAGTGCAAGCCAGGACAGGGGTGAAAAACTGTTTTTT
CAISASQDRGEKLFF
>TRBV5-4|TRBD1|.|TRBJ2-1
TGTGCCAGCAGCTTGGCAGGGGGAGCTACTGAGCAGTTCTTC
CASSLAGGATEQFF
>TRBV13|TRBD1|.|TRBJ2-1
TGTGCCAGCAGCCGCCGGGACAGGGGGTACAATGAGCAGTTCTTC
CASSRRDRGYNEQFF
>TRBV7-9|.|.|TRBJ1-1
TGTGCCAGCACCGAACAGGGACCCAGGTCTGAAGCTTTCTTT
CASTEQGPRSEAFF
>TRBV5-1|TRBD1|.|TRBJ1-4
TGCGCCAGCAGCAACGGGACAGGGTATAGAACTAATGAAAAACTGTTTTTT
CASSNGTGYRTNEKLFF
>TRBV19|TRBD2|.|TRBJ2-1
TGTGCCAGTAGTATAGGGACTAGCGGGACACGGGTTGAGCAGTTCTTC
CASSIGTSGTRVEQFF
>TRBV19|TRBD1|few|TRBJ1-5
TGTGCCAGTAGTATAGATCCCGACCTGCGACAGGGGGGAGGTCAGCCCCAGCATTTT
CASSIDPDLRQGGGQPQHF
>TRBV27|.|.|TRBJ1-1
TGTGCCAGCAGTTTGACCGACGGGGGGGACACTGAAGCTTTCTTT
CASSLTDGGDTEAFF
>TRBV29-1|.|.|TRBJ2-1
TGCAGCGCTAACACGGACAGACGTTCCTACAATGAGCAGTTCTTC
CSANTDRRSYNEQFF
>TRBV9|TRBD1|.|TRBJ2-5
TGTGCCAGCAGCACCGGGACAGGGGGAAGAGAGACCCAGTACTTC
CASSTGTGGRETQYF
>TRBV7-2|TRBD2|.|TRBJ2-3
TGTGCCAGCAGCACCGGACTAGCGGGAGGGCCGATGAGAGATACGCAGTATTTT
CASSTGLAGGPMRDTQYF
>TRBV21-1|.|once|TRBJ2-7
TGTGCCAGCAGCAAAGTTCCGACAGGGGTGGGATACGAGCAGTACTTC
CASSKVPTGVGYEQYF
>TRBV5-1|TRBD1|.|TRBJ2-7
TGCGCCAGCAGCTTGGAGCCAGGGGGTTCCTACGAGCAGTACTTC
CASSLEPGGSYEQYF
>TRBV30|TRBD1|.|TRBJ2-3
TGTGCCTGGACACGGACAGGGGGCACAGATACGCAGTATTTT
CAWTRTGGTDTQYF
>TRBV5-4|.|.|TRBJ1-6
TGTGCCAGCAACGGGGGGGGTAGGAATTCACCCCTCCACTTT
CASNGGGRNSPLHF
>TRBV7-7|TRBD1|.|TRBJ2-7
TGTGCCAGCAGCCGAGGACAGGTATCCTACGAGCAGTACTTC
CASSRGQVSYEQYF
>TRBV5-1|TRBD2|.|TRBJ2-7
TGCGCCAGCAGCTTGGTAGCGGGGTACAAGAAACCCTACGAGCAGTACTTC
CASSLVAGYKKPYEQYF
>TRBV28|.|.|TRBJ2-5
TGTGCCAGCAGTGGGTTCCGGGGACTTGAAGAGACCCAGTACTTC
CASSGFRGLEETQYF
>TRBV7-3|.|.|TRBJ2-5
TGTGCCAGCAGCTTACTGGGAACAGGGACGAGCTTAGAGACCCAGTACTTC
CASSLLGTGTSLETQYF
>TRBV30|.|.|TRBJ2-2
TGTGCCTGGAGTGCCCGAGCGAGCCTGAACACCGGGGAGCTGTTTTTT
CAWSARASLNTGELFF